These 29 T cell receptor beta chains came from one sample sequenced in a study of blood T cell repertoires in COVID-19. Assay used: immunoSEQ multiplex PCR; TCRdb lists only in-frame clones, some missing. This sample has some 300,000 clones, with 88% found just once. The sequenced material came from PBMCs or T cells enriched from blood (not recorded which). These receptors came from a woman aged 60-70 years in a cohort exposed to, infected with or recovered from COVID-19 (not recorded which).

The V call is TRBV7-9, the J call TRBJ2-3; TRBD2 matches at 11 bases. After removal of 1 base from V and 3 bases from J, the junction contained 6 bases not matched to a gene. The germline V gene encodes CDR1 SEHNR and CDR2 FQNEAQ (reference sequence). There are 17 residues in the CDR3. The CDR3 coding sequence is TGTGCCAGCAGCTTAGGGGCCGGGACTAGCGGAACAGATACGCAGTATTTT. Protein product: CASSLGAGTSGTDTQYF.

This chain connects TRBV7-9 to TRBJ2-2; 12 nucleotides match TRBD1. Germline assignment: CDR1 SEHNR and CDR2 FQNEAQ (reference sequence). The CDR3 totals 18 residues. After removal of 2 bases from V and 6 bases from J, the junction contained 10 bases not matched to a gene. The CDR3 protein is CASSLPLPGQGAAGELFF. Here the CDR3 DNA reads TGTGCCAGCAGCTTACCTTTACCGGGACAGGGGGCAGCCGGGGAGCTGTTTTTT.

This chain connects TRBV5-6 to TRBJ1-5; perhaps TRBD1 as D (6 bases). Trimming pared 0 bases from V and 7 bases from J, leaving 14 bases between. Per the germline V gene, CDR1 is SGHDT and CDR2 is YYEEEE. CDR3 length: 15 amino acids. CDR3 loop: CASSLASGHQQPQHF. DNA of the CDR3: TGTGCCAGCAGCTTGGCCTCGGGACACCAACAGCCCCAGCATTTT.

This clone was observed once. The V and J genes are TRBV27 and TRBJ1-4; weak D call: TRBD1 (5 bases). Germline assignment: CDR1 MNHEY and CDR2 SMNVEV (reference sequence). V was pared by 2 bases and J by 14 bases, with 12 bases between. This CDR3 is 12 amino acids long. In DNA form, the CDR3 reads TGTGCCAGCAGTTTAATCCAGGGAAGGCTGTTTTTT. It codes for CASSLIQGRLFF.

This clone showed up just once. V gene TRBV4-3 combines with J gene TRBJ1-3; D uncertain. Per germline, CDR1 LGHNA and CDR2 YSLEER. V gave up 4 bases and J gave up 4 bases, with 8 bases separating them. This CDR3 is 13 amino acids long. In nucleotides, the CDR3 is TGCGCCAGCAGCCTTGGCTTAGGAAACACCATATATTTT. It specifies CASSLGLGNTIYF.

The CDR3 DNA follows: TGTGCCAGCAGCTCAAGCGGGGACCGAATCACAGATACGCAGTATTTT. Translating gives CASSSSGDRITDTQYF. The genes are TRBV7-2 and TRBJ2-3; 7 bases match TRBD2. With 4 bases clipped from V and 2 bases from J, the junction kept 9 bases outside the gene matches. The CDR3 extends over 16 amino acids. Germline V gene data show CDR1 as SGHTA and CDR2 as FQGNSA.

The chain combines TRBV6-5 with TRBJ1-1; 7 bases fit TRBD1. V was pared by 11 bases and J by 3 bases, with 9 bases of the junction left unmatched. Germline lookup yields CDR1 MNHEY and CDR2 SVGAGI. The CDR3 totals 13 residues. The DNA for the CDR3 is TGTGCCGGGGGACAGCGGCTGGACACTGAAGCTTTCTTT. Translating it yields CAGGQRLDTEAFF.

This chain uses TRBV2 with TRBJ2-7, with 9 bases fitting TRBD1. Trimming at V came to 7 bases and at J to 6 bases, leaving 7 bases not matched to a gene. The CDR3 runs 13 residues. Germline values: CDR1 SNHLY, CDR2 FYNNEI. The CDR3 loop reads CASTRGQGLEQYF. CDR3 bases: TGTGCCAGCACCAGGGGACAGGGCCTCGAGCAGTACTTC.

The chain joins TRBV28 to TRBJ2-7; 8 nucleotides match TRBD2. Germline assignment: CDR1 MDHEN and CDR2 SYDVKM. V lost 0 bases and J lost 1; bases outside the gene matches: 5. The CDR3 consists of 16 residues. CDR3: CASSLWASGGSYEQYF. The DNA of the CDR3 is TGTGCCAGCAGTTTATGGGCAAGCGGGGGATCCTACGAGCAGTACTTC.

This chain uses TRBV4-2 with TRBJ1-5, with 8 bases that match TRBD1. V lost 3 bases to trimming and J lost 7 bases; unmatched junction nucleotides: 8. CDR1 is LGHNA and CDR2 is YNFKEQ in the germline V gene. The CDR3 spans 15 residues. The CDR3 loop reads CASSQATGDRQPQHF. In nucleotides, the CDR3 is TGTGCCAGCAGCCAGGCTACAGGGGACAGGCAGCCCCAGCATTTT.

V and J are TRBV24-1 and TRBJ2-3; D is perhaps TRBD1 (5 bases). Trimming took off 4 bases at V and 1 base at J, with 11 bases between the two ends. CDR3 length: 15 amino acids. Germline assignment: CDR1 KGHDR and CDR2 SFDVKD. The CDR3 spells CATSEVGRGTDTQYF. CDR3 in DNA: TGTGCCACCAGTGAAGTCGGCAGGGGCACAGATACGCAGTATTTT.

To note about this clone: Distinct nucleotide sequences in the sample also encode this CDR3. The V gene is TRBV19, the J gene TRBJ1-5, with D possibly matching TRBD1 (5 bases). Germline V gives CDR1 LNHDA, CDR2 SQIVND (reference sequence). Trimming stripped 4 bases from V and 5 bases from J, with 12 bases between. This CDR3 region has 14 residues. The DNA for the CDR3 is TGTGCCAGTAGTAGAGGTCAGGGTGATCAGCCCCAGCATTTT. Encoded protein: CASSRGQGDQPQHF. Full variable domain (rest looked up from reference TRBV19 and TRBJ1-5): DGGITQSPKYLFRKEGQNVTLSCEQNLNHDAMYWYRQDPGQGLRLIYYSQIVNDFQKGDIAEGYSVSREKKESFPLTVTSAQKNPTAFYLCASSRGQGDQPQHFGDGTRLSIL.

The rearrangement joins TRBV29-1 to TRBJ1-1, with a tentative D call TRBD1 (6 bases). The CDR3 runs to 15 residues. Trimming removed 1 base from V and 3 bases from J, with 15 bases in between. Looked up from germline, CDR1 is SQVTM and CDR2 is ANQGSEA. The CDR3 DNA reads TGCAGCGTTGAAGGTGGAGCGGGGGCATACACTGAAGCTTTCTTT. Its translation is CSVEGGAGAYTEAFF.

The chain links TRBV28 to TRBJ1-1, with D possibly matching TRBD1 (6 bases). The CDR3 is made up of 15 amino acids. Trimming shortened V by 3 bases and J by 0 bases, and 11 bases separated the two germline ends. Looked up from germline, CDR1 is MDHEN and CDR2 is SYDVKM. The CDR3 spells CASSFLSGVNTEAFF. The CDR3 nucleotides read TGTGCCAGCAGTTTTCTCTCAGGGGTGAACACTGAAGCTTTCTTT. The whole variable domain, remainder taken from reference TRBV28 and TRBJ1-1, is DVKVTQSSRYLVKRTGEKVFLECVQDMDHENMFWYRQDPGLGLRLIYFSYDVKMKEKGDIPEGYSVSREKKERFSLILESASTNQTSMYLCASSFLSGVNTEAFFGQGTRLTVV.

The V gene is TRBV5-1, the J gene TRBJ2-1, with 12 bases aligning to TRBD2. The CDR3 covers 16 residues. CDR1 SGHRS and CDR2 YFSETQ come from the germline V gene. The trim removed 0 bases at V and 7 bases at J, leaving 5 bases unmatched. The CDR3 reads CASSLVRTSGKNEQFF. Written as DNA, the CDR3 is TGCGCCAGCAGCTTGGTTCGGACTAGCGGGAAGAATGAGCAGTTCTTC.

The V call is TRBV4-2, the J call TRBJ1-3, with TRBD1 identical over 8 bases. Germline lookup yields CDR1 LGHNA and CDR2 YNFKEQ. V shed 2 bases and J 0 bases; nucleotides not matched to a gene: 6. This CDR3 has 17 residues. Here the CDR3 reads CASSQPDRVISGNTIYF. The DNA of the CDR3 is TGTGCCAGCAGCCAACCGGACAGGGTAATCTCTGGAAACACCATATATTTT.

The gene calls are TRBV29-1 and TRBJ2-7; D is possibly TRBD2 (5 bases). Germline assignment: CDR1 SQVTM and CDR2 ANQGSEA. The length of the CDR3 is 12 residues. In DNA, the CDR3 is TGCAGTTTCACTAGTTCGACCTACGAGCAGTACTTC. Protein: CSFTSSTYEQYF.

V and J are TRBV5-4 and TRBJ2-3; D is perhaps TRBD2 (6 bases). Germline V gene sequence: CDR1 SGHNT, CDR2 YYREEE (reference sequence). CDR3 size: 13 residues. V lost 7 bases, J lost 6 bases, and 15 bases lay in between. The CDR3 sequence: CASAAGWSDTQYF. CDR3 sequence (DNA): TGTGCCAGCGCCGCGGGATGGTCGGATACGCAGTATTTT.

The rearrangement links TRBV10-2 to TRBJ1-1; tentatively, D is TRBD1 (6 bases). Trimming removed 6 bases at V and 2 bases at J, with 16 bases between. This CDR3 comprises 15 residues. Germline V gives CDR1 WSHSY, CDR2 SAAADI. The CDR3 loop reads CASRDWDTPNTEAFF. The CDR3 nucleotides are TGCGCCAGCAGGGATTGGGACACACCAAACACTGAAGCTTTCTTT.

The CDR3: CASSRTNVSPYEQYF. CDR3 nucleotide sequence: TGTGCCAGCAGCCGGACTAACGTGTCTCCCTACGAGCAGTACTTC. The V gene is TRBV14, the J gene TRBJ2-7, with TRBD2 as a possible D gene (6 bases). The V gene lost 4 bases and the J gene lost 2 bases, with 15 bases spanning the gap. CDR1 and CDR2 (germline): SGHDN, FVKESK. The length of the CDR3 is 15 residues. Using reference TRBV14 and TRBJ2-7 for the parts outside the CDR3, the full variable domain is EAGVTQFPSHSVIEKGQTVTLRCDPISGHDNLYWYRRVMGKEIKFLLHFVKESKQDESGMPNNRFLAERTGGTYSTLKVQPAELEDSGVYFCASSRTNVSPYEQYFGPGTRLTVT.

This clone was counted a single time. Other DNA variants within this sample encode the same CDR3. The chain couples TRBV5-1 to TRBJ1-3; D uncertain. This CDR3 is built from 15 residues. V gave up 0 bases and J gave up 0 bases, with 7 bases separating them. Germline-derived CDR1 and CDR2 are SGHRS and YFSETQ. The CDR3 coding sequence is TGCGCCAGCAGCTTGGATGGGAGCTCTGGAAACACCATATATTTT. Amino acid sequence: CASSLDGSSGNTIYF.

The rearrangement uses TRBV28 and TRBJ1-4; D possibly corresponds to TRBD1 (6 bases). Per the germline V gene, CDR1 is MDHEN and CDR2 is SYDVKM. The CDR3 has 13 amino acids. Trimming left V 6 bases short and J 8 bases short, with 13 bases between. CDR3 protein: CASRSDRWEKLFF. Written as DNA, the CDR3 is TGTGCCAGCAGAAGCGACAGGTGGGAAAAACTGTTTTTT.

V is TRBV20-1 and J is TRBJ1-2, with 11 bases aligning to TRBD1. Germline V CDR1 and CDR2: DFQATT, SNEGSKA (reference sequence). CDR3 length equals 11 residues. V lost 6 bases and J lost 7; bases outside the gene matches: 1. Here the CDR3 DNA reads TGCAGTGCGGACAGGGGGCTTGGCTACACCTTC. This encodes CSADRGLGYTF.

The chain combines TRBV14 with TRBJ2-2; D perhaps matches TRBD1 (5 bases). The CDR3 sequence is 16 residues long. V lost 6 bases and J lost 0, with 14 bases in between. In germline, CDR1 is SGHDN, CDR2 FVKESK. CDR3 loop: CASSRQKPTNTGELFF. The CDR3 DNA sequence: TGTGCCAGCAGTCGACAGAAGCCGACGAACACCGGGGAGCTGTTTTTT.

This clone is a singleton in its sample. The chain is built from TRBV7-9 and TRBJ1-5; tentative D call: TRBD1 (6 bases). With 5 bases removed from V and 6 bases from J, the gap between germline ends came to 14 bases. Germline V CDR1 and CDR2: SEHNR, FQNEAQ (reference sequence). This CDR3 is built from 14 residues. CDR3 loop: CASSDRQAGQPQHF. The CDR3 nucleotides read TGTGCCAGCAGCGACCGACAGGCTGGTCAGCCCCAGCATTTT.

The genes are TRBV6-5 and TRBJ1-1; D call uncertain. Trimming removed 11 bases from V and 1 base from J, with 17 bases in between. The CDR3 is 14 residues long. Germline V gives CDR1 MNHEY, CDR2 SVGAGI. The CDR3 loop is CAALESLANTEAFF. The DNA of the CDR3 is TGTGCCGCACTAGAGTCCCTTGCGAACACTGAAGCTTTCTTT.

J is TRBJ2-7 and V is TRBV28; 9 nucleotides line up with TRBD1. In germline, CDR1 is MDHEN, CDR2 SYDVKM. V lost 4 bases to trimming and J lost 7 bases; unmatched junction nucleotides: 5. The CDR3 covers 13 residues. The DNA for the CDR3 is TGTGCCAGCAGTTCCGGGACAGGGAGGGAGCAGTACTTC. Protein product: CASSSGTGREQYF.

The CDR3 nucleotides are TGTGCCAGCAGTTACGACGGGAGGGGCACAGATACGCAGTATTTT. The encoded protein is CASSYDGRGTDTQYF. This chain links TRBV6-5 with TRBJ2-3; TRBD2 agrees at 8 bases. This CDR3 region has 15 residues. V was clipped by 2 bases and J by 1 base; unmatched bases: 2. Germline V gives CDR1 MNHEY, CDR2 SVGAGI.

V is TRBV5-6 and J is TRBJ1-3; 9 bases line up with TRBD1. Trimming removed 2 bases from V and 3 bases from J; junction bases left unmatched: 9. From germline, CDR1 is SGHDT and CDR2 YYEEEE. CDR3 length: 17 residues. CDR3 DNA: TGTGCCAGCAGCTTACGCGGGGACAGGGCAATTGGAAACACCATATATTTT. This sequence encodes CASSLRGDRAIGNTIYF.